What follows describes a single TCR beta chain. The data originate from a study of blood T cell repertoires in COVID-19. Background on the study: Cohort 3 recovery required two negative PCRs, clearance, or symptom resolution. Material from acute and convalescent COVID-19 was sourced from the United States, Italy and Spain. In each case, the material was cDNA or gDNA derived from T cells, B-cell-depleted T cells, or PBMCs.

The CDR3 has 18 residues. The junction had 15 bases not matched to a gene; V was cut back by 8 bases and J by 0 bases. The germline V gene has CDR1 SNHLY and CDR2 FYNNEI. Sequencing used immunoSEQ multiplex PCR; TCRdb keeps in-frame clones, though not all of them. The sample consists of around 200,000 clones, 80% to 90% of them appearing once. The TCR originated in a woman aged 50 to 60 in a cohort exposed to, infected with or recovered from COVID-19 (not recorded which). Sequenced material: PBMCs or T cells enriched from blood (not recorded which). V and J are TRBV2 and TRBJ2-3; 9 bases agree with TRBD2. The CDR3 nucleotides read TGTGCCAGCGGAAGGCGTGGCGGGGGGGGGTCTAGCACAGATACGCAGTATTTT. The encoded protein is CASGRRGGGGSSTDTQYF.